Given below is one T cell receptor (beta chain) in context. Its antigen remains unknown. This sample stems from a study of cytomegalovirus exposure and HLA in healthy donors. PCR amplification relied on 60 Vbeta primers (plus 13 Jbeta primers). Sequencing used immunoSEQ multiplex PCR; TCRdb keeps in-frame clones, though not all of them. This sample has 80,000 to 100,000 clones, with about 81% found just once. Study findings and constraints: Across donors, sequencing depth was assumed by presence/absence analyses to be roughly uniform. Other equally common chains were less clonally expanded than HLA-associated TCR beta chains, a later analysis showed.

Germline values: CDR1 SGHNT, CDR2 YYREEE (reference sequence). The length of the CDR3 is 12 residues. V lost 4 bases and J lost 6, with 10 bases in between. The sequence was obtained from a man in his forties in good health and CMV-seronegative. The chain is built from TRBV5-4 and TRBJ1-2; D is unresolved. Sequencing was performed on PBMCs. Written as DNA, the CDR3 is TGTGCCAGCAGCCCCGGAGCCCATGGCTACACCTTC. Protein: CASSPGAHGYTF.